Relative to its sample, the clone carrying this T cell receptor beta chain is large (0.1 to 1%). Its antigen is not identified. The sample belongs to a study of spatial heterogeneity in lung cancer. Study results and caveats: Mutation counts in tumors were tracked by counts of expanded intratumoral alpha and beta TCRs. Coverage estimated for tumor T cells reached about 6.5% for alpha chains and about 13% for beta chains.

Every molecule of TCR cDNA had its own unique molecular identifier. TCRdb re-analysed the 5' RACE reads in MiXCR, keeping a single row per CDR3 protein. The profile shows 9,000 to 10,000 distinct CDR3 sequences, just under 3% of them singletons. Time point here: sample taken at primary tumor resection. Sequenced material: lung tumor tissue, taken at surgery. The receptor was isolated from a male donor with early-stage non-small cell lung cancer.

The DNA of the CDR3 is TGCAGTGCTGGGAGACGGAATCAGCCCCAGCATTTT. The encoded protein is CSAGRRNQPQHF. The gene calls are TRBV20-1 and TRBJ1-5; unclear D gene. Germline V CDR1 and CDR2: DFQATT, SNEGSKA (reference sequence). CDR3 length: 12 amino acids. V dropped 5 bases and J dropped 4 bases, with 9 bases sitting between them.